This T cell receptor (beta chain) was profiled in a study of blood T cell repertoires in COVID-19. As for the study in general: Material from acute and convalescent COVID-19 was sourced from the United States, Italy and Spain.

The assay was immunoSEQ multiplex PCR, and TCRdb's table has in-frame clones only and misses some. The sample lists about 130,000 clones, around 85% occurring once. This clone is a singleton in its sample. The germline CDR1 and CDR2 sequences are KGHSH and LQKENI. The length of the CDR3 is 15 residues. Trimming cost V 8 bases and J 0 bases; bases outside gene matches: 7. Sequencing was carried out using peripheral blood. The gene calls are TRBV18 and TRBJ1-5, with 7 bases that match TRBD1. This receptor was identified in a woman in her 50s with acute or convalescent COVID-19. The CDR3 region is CASHPGGYSNQPQHF. CDR3 nucleotides: TGTGCCAGCCATCCAGGGGGGTATAGCAATCAGCCCCAGCATTTT.